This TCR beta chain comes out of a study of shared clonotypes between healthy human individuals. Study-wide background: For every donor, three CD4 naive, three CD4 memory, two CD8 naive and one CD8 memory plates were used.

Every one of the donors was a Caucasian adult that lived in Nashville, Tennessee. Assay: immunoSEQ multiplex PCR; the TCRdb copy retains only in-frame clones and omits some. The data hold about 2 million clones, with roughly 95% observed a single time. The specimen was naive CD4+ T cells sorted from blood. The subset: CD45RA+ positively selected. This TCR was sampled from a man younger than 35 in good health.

CDR3 loop: CASSLGHSSGANVLTF. The CDR3 DNA sequence: TGTGCCAGCAGCTTGGGGCACAGCTCTGGGGCCAACGTCCTGACTTTC. V usage is TRBV5-4 and J usage is TRBJ2-6; D gene unclear. Germline loops: CDR1 SGHNT, CDR2 YYREEE (reference sequence). The V end lost 0 bases, the J end lost 0 bases, and 7 bases lay between the germline ends. The length of the CDR3 is 16 residues.